The 28 T cell receptor beta chains below were found in one sample sequenced in a study of cytomegalovirus exposure and HLA in healthy donors. The PCR had 60 Vbeta and 13 Jbeta primers. The data were produced by immunoSEQ multiplex PCR, yet TCRdb's version contains in-frame clones alone and is incomplete. The sample has about 220,000 clones, 75% seen once. Sequencing was performed on PBMCs. These receptors were taken from a woman aged 25 to 39 in good health and CMV-seronegative.

The gene calls are TRBV5-1 and TRBJ2-1, with 9 bases identical to TRBD2. V shed 6 bases, J shed 8 bases, and the junction held 15 bases outside the gene matches. Per germline, CDR1 SGHRS and CDR2 YFSETQ. The CDR3 runs 16 residues. The CDR3 DNA follows: TGCGCCAGCACCGCCCCCGGCGGGAGGGCAGGGTATGAGCAGTTCTTC. Its translation: CASTAPGGRAGYEQFF.

The chain recombines TRBV14 with TRBJ2-1, with 13 bases fitting TRBD2. CDR3 size: 15 residues. The V segment lost 4 bases and the J segment 7 bases; nucleotides outside the gene matches: 4. The germline V gene encodes CDR1 SGHDN and CDR2 FVKESK. The CDR3: CASSRKGLAGNEQFF. CDR3 bases: TGTGCCAGCAGCCGCAAGGGACTAGCGGGAAATGAGCAGTTCTTC.

The CDR3 is CASNLPGGGGTEAFF. The CDR3 region has the DNA TGTGCCAGTAACCTCCCGGGGGGTGGGGGCACTGAAGCTTTCTTT. This chain links TRBV19 with TRBJ1-1, with D maybe TRBD1 (5 bases). The CDR3 sequence is 15 residues long. Between the trimmed V and J ends, which lost 7 bases and 4 bases, there was a span of 19 bases. Germline CDR1 reads LNHDA; CDR2 reads SQIVND (reference sequence). The complete variable domain, with remaining parts taken from reference TRBV19 and TRBJ1-1, reads DGGITQSPKYLFRKEGQNVTLSCEQNLNHDAMYWYRQDPGQGLRLIYYSQIVNDFQKGDIAEGYSVSREKKESFPLTVTSAQKNPTAFYLCASNLPGGGGTEAFFGQGTRLTVV.

V and J are TRBV6-6 and TRBJ1-2; D perhaps matches TRBD1 (5 bases). V gave up 4 bases and J gave up 7 bases, with 10 bases separating them. Germline assignment: CDR1 MNHNY and CDR2 SVGAGI (reference sequence). The CDR3 consists of 12 residues. In DNA, the CDR3 is TGTGCCAGCAGTTTAAGGGGAACTGGCTACACCTTC. Its protein product is CASSLRGTGYTF.

The J gene is TRBJ2-5, the V gene TRBV19; D is undetermined. Trimming pared 6 bases from V and 0 bases from J, leaving 5 bases between. CDR3 size: 12 residues. Germline V gene lookup returns CDR1 LNHDA and CDR2 SQIVND (reference sequence). Here the CDR3 reads CASSDNQETQYF. DNA for the CDR3: TGTGCCAGTAGCGACAACCAAGAGACCCAGTACTTC.

The CDR3 coding sequence is TGTGCCAGCAGAGCCGGTTCCTACAATGAGCAGTTCTTC. It specifies CASRAGSYNEQFF. The rearrangement links TRBV6-1 to TRBJ2-1; D ambiguous. CDR1 is MNHNS and CDR2 is SASEGT in the germline V gene. Trimming took off 6 bases at V and 1 base at J, with 7 bases between the two ends. The CDR3 is 13 residues long.

This chain uses TRBV27 with TRBJ1-1; TRBD1 aligns across 8 bases. This CDR3 is built from 16 residues. Germline V gives CDR1 MNHEY, CDR2 SMNVEV (reference sequence). With 5 bases clipped from V and 5 bases from J, the junction kept 13 bases outside the gene matches. CDR3 loop: CASSEGTGRSVTEAFF. The CDR3 bases are TGTGCCAGCAGTGAAGGGACAGGCCGATCTGTTACTGAAGCTTTCTTT.

J is TRBJ2-6 and V is TRBV10-3, with D perhaps TRBD1 (7 bases). CDR3 size: 23 residues. Trimming shortened V by 2 bases and J by 2 bases, and 31 bases separated the two germline ends. Germline CDR1 and CDR2: ENHRY and SYGVKD. The CDR3 sequence: CAISEAGQSNDPLPSPGANVLTF. The CDR3 coding sequence is TGTGCCATCAGTGAGGCGGGACAGAGCAATGATCCACTCCCCTCCCCTGGGGCCAACGTCCTGACTTTC.

This clone was recorded a few times. V is TRBV11-3 and J is TRBJ2-7; the D is unclear. The CDR3 extends over 14 amino acids. The V end was cut by 5 bases, the J end by 2 bases, with 13 bases between. Germline-derived CDR1 and CDR2 are SGHNT and YENEEA. This CDR3 is CASSLSAEAYEQYF. CDR3 bases: TGTGCCAGCAGCCTTTCGGCGGAAGCCTACGAGCAGTACTTC.

V and J are TRBV18 and TRBJ2-3; D is unresolved. CDR1 and CDR2 from the germline V gene are KGHSH and LQKENI. V was cut by 3 bases and J by 10 bases, with 14 bases left in between. This CDR3 is built from 13 residues. The CDR3 here is CASSPTLDDPQYF. CDR3 nucleotides: TGTGCCAGCTCACCGACTCTAGATGATCCGCAGTATTTT.

As DNA, the CDR3 is TGTGCCAGCAGCTTGCAGGGGTCTTGGTATGAGCAGTTCTTC. Translating gives CASSLQGSWYEQFF. This chain connects TRBV5-5 to TRBJ2-1; D may be TRBD1 (6 bases). CDR1 is SGHKS, CDR2 YYEKEE, per germline (reference sequence). The CDR3 totals 14 residues. The V gene lost 1 base and the J gene lost 8 bases, with 13 bases spanning the gap.

This chain connects TRBV6-1 to TRBJ1-1; 8 positions agree with TRBD1. V lost 6 bases, J lost 6 bases, and 6 bases stayed unmatched. The CDR3 length is 13 residues. From germline, CDR1 is MNHNS and CDR2 SASEGT. CDR3: CASSRGPSAEAFF. The DNA for the CDR3 is TGTGCCAGCAGCAGGGGGCCTTCTGCTGAAGCTTTCTTT.

The chain is built from TRBV11-2 and TRBJ2-7; D possibly corresponds to TRBD2 (6 bases). The CDR3 runs 12 residues. The germline V and J ends were trimmed by 0 bases and 11 bases, with 11 bases remaining between them. The germline gives CDR1 SGHAT, CDR2 FQNNGV. The CDR3 DNA sequence: TGTGCCAGCAGCTTAGATGGCGGGGTGGAGTACTTC. This translates into CASSLDGGVEYF.

This clone was observed a single time. CDR3 coding DNA: TGTGCCAGCAGCTTTCGCCCCTACAGTACCTACGAGCAGTACTTC. It codes for CASSFRPYSTYEQYF. The V call is TRBV11-2, the J call TRBJ2-7, with no clear D. With 3 bases removed from V and 2 bases from J, the gap between germline ends came to 14 bases. In germline, CDR1 is SGHAT, CDR2 FQNNGV. The CDR3 is 15 residues long. Together with reference TRBV11-2 and TRBJ2-7, the CDR3 gives the full variable domain: EAGVAQSPRYKIIEKRQSVAFWCNPISGHATLYWYQQILGQGPKLLIQFQNNGVVDDSQLPKDRFSAERLKGVDSTLKIQPAKLEDSAVYLCASSFRPYSTYEQYFGPGTRLTVT.

This chain joins TRBV2 and TRBJ1-2; D remains unclear. The germline gives CDR1 SNHLY, CDR2 FYNNEI. The length of the CDR3 is 12 residues. V lost 4 bases and J lost 8, with 11 bases in between. The CDR3, as DNA: TGTGCCAGCAGTGTGCGGGTCGCGGGCTACACCTTC. This sequence encodes CASSVRVAGYTF.

The chain links TRBV20-1 to TRBJ1-2, with D maybe TRBD1 (5 bases). V lost 3 bases and J 8 bases, leaving 10 bases between the germline ends. Germline assignment: CDR1 DFQATT and CDR2 SNEGSKA (reference sequence). The CDR3 is made up of 11 amino acids. The CDR3 region is CSASQQVGYTF. In DNA form, the CDR3 reads TGCAGTGCTAGTCAACAGGTCGGCTACACCTTC.

Comment on this clone: The germline gene is not matched at one end of the junction; a read error may be the cause. This chain connects TRBV9 to TRBJ1-3, with 9 bases fitting TRBD1. The CDR3 contains 18 residues. Germline lookup yields CDR1 SGDLS and CDR2 YYNGEE. CDR3 sequence: CAISVAGDRVSSGNTIYF. The CDR3 bases are TGTGCCATCAGCGTAGCCGGGGACAGGGTGAGCTCTGGAAACACCATATATTTT.

V and J are TRBV4-1 and TRBJ2-5; TRBD2 matches 7 bases. The ends lost 0 bases at V and 1 base at J; junction bases unmatched: 5. Looked up from germline, CDR1 is MGHRA and CDR2 is YSYEKL. The CDR3 contains 16 residues. This CDR3 is CASSQDPPGGQETQYF. The CDR3 DNA follows: TGCGCCAGCAGCCAAGATCCACCGGGGGGCCAAGAGACCCAGTACTTC.

The V gene is TRBV7-9, the J gene TRBJ2-7, with TRBD2 identical over 14 bases. The CDR3 sequence is 14 residues long. The junction had 2 bases not matched to a gene; V was cut back by 4 bases and J by 6 bases. Germline-derived CDR1 and CDR2 are SEHNR and FQNEAQ (reference sequence). The CDR3 region has the DNA TGTGCCAGCAGCTGGGGGACTAGCGGGAGCGAGCAGTACTTC. This codes for CASSWGTSGSEQYF.

As regards this clone: Other nucleotide sequences in the sample specify the same CDR3. The chain is built from TRBV18 and TRBJ1-2; a weak D match, TRBD1 (5 bases). Trimming removed 2 bases from V and 5 bases from J, with 15 bases in between. Germline CDR1 KGHSH, CDR2 LQKENI. CDR3 size: 15 residues. CDR3 coding DNA: TGTGCCAGCTCACCATCGGGGCAGGGAGGTTATGGCTACACCTTC. Protein: CASSPSGQGGYGYTF.

There are a few counts of this clone. The genes are TRBV7-6 and TRBJ2-7; a possible D gene is TRBD1 (6 bases). With 1 base removed from V and 4 bases from J, the gap between germline ends came to 17 bases. This CDR3 has 16 amino acids. Germline V gives CDR1 SGHVS, CDR2 FNYEAQ. The CDR3, as DNA: TGTGCCAGCAGCTTAGGTTCCTGGGGGCGCAGATACGAGCAGTACTTC. This encodes CASSLGSWGRRYEQYF.

The V call is TRBV18, the J call TRBJ2-7, with D possibly TRBD2 on 6 matching bases. The CDR3 is 16 amino acids. Trimming pared 3 bases from V and 6 bases from J, leaving 21 bases between. Germline V gene lookup returns CDR1 KGHSH and CDR2 LQKENI. CDR3 nucleotides: TGTGCCAGCTCACCGGGGCAAGCGGGCCTTCTCAGCGAGCAGTACTTC. Translation gives CASSPGQAGLLSEQYF.

The V gene is TRBV11-2, the J gene TRBJ2-1; 12 bases are a match to TRBD2. The CDR3 totals 18 residues. Losses at the gene ends were 3 bases for V and 3 bases for J; bases not matched to a gene: 9. The germline gives CDR1 SGHAT, CDR2 FQNNGV. CDR3 sequence: CASSFERLAGVFYNEQFF. CDR3 DNA: TGTGCCAGCAGCTTCGAAAGACTAGCGGGGGTGTTCTACAATGAGCAGTTCTTC.

Concerning this clone itself: Other DNA sequences in this specimen translate into the identical CDR3. The CDR3 loop reads CTSSHSYSSYNSPLHF. In DNA form, the CDR3 reads TGCACCAGCAGCCATTCCTACTCCTCCTATAATTCACCCCTCCACTTT. This sequence joins TRBV1 and TRBJ1-6. TRBV1 is a listed pseudogene. The CDR3 is 16 amino acids.

This clone is a singleton in its sample. J is TRBJ2-5 and V is TRBV30; perhaps TRBD1 as D (6 bases). V gave up 2 bases and J gave up 11 bases, with 15 bases separating them. The CDR3 runs to 12 residues. Germline V lookup: CDR1 GTSNPN, CDR2 SVGIG (reference sequence). CDR3 in DNA: TGTGCCTGGAGTCCCAGGGACAAGGAGCAGTACTTC. Residues: CAWSPRDKEQYF.

The rearrangement uses TRBV15 and TRBJ1-5; 9 bases fit TRBD1. Germline V gene lookup returns CDR1 LNHNV and CDR2 YYDKDF (reference sequence). The CDR3 has 15 amino acids. J gave up 9 bases and V 0 bases, and 6 bases lay outside the gene matches. CDR3 nucleotide sequence: TGTGCCACCAGCAGAGATCGACAGGGGGGGAGGCCCCAGCATTTT. It yields the protein CATSRDRQGGRPQHF.

The chain is built from TRBV18 and TRBJ1-2; D unclear. The CDR3 extends over 15 amino acids. Trimming shortened V by 0 bases and J by 3 bases, and 11 bases separated the two germline ends. Germline CDR1 reads KGHSH; CDR2 reads LQKENI. The chain's CDR3 is CASSPPSGPYYGYTF. The CDR3 region has the DNA TGTGCCAGCTCACCACCCTCGGGTCCTTACTATGGCTACACCTTC.

The chain has TRBV7-3 and TRBJ1-1, with TRBD1 as a possible D gene (5 bases). The germline V gene has CDR1 SGHTA and CDR2 FQGTGA. V shed 1 base and J shed 4 bases, with 16 bases lying between them. There are 16 residues in the CDR3. Here the CDR3 reads CASSLNGGAALTEAFF. In DNA, the CDR3 is TGTGCCAGCAGCTTAAACGGCGGGGCAGCCCTCACTGAAGCTTTCTTT. Using reference TRBV7-3 and TRBJ1-1 for the parts outside the CDR3, the full variable domain is GAGVSQTPSNKVTEKGKYVELRCDPISGHTALYWYRQSLGQGPEFLIYFQGTGAADDSGLPNDRFFAVRPEGSVSTLKIQRTERGDSAVYLCASSLNGGAALTEAFFGQGTRLTVV.